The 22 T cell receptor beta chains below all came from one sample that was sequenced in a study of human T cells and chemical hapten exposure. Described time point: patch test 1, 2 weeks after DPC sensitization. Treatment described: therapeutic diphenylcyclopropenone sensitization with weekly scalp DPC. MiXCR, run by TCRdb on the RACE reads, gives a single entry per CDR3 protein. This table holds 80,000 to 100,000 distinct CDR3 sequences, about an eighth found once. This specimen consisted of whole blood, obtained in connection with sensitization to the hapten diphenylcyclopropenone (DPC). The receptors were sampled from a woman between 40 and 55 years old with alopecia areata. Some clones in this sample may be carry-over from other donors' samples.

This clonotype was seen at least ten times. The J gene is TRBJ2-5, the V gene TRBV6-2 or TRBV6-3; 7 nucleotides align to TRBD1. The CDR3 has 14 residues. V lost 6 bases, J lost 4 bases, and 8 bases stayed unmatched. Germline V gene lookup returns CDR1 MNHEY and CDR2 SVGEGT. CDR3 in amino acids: CASSRSTGRETQYF. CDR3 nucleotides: TGTGCCAGCAGCCGATCGACAGGGAGAGAGACCCAGTACTTC.

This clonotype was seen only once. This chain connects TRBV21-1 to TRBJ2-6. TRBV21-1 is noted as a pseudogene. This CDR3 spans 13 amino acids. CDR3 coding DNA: TGTGCCAGCAGGATAAATGGGGCCAACGTCCTGACTTTC. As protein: CASRINGANVLTF.

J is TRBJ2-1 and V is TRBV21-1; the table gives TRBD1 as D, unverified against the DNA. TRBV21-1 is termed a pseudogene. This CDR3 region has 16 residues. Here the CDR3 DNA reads TGTGCCAGCAGCCGCCGACCAGGGGCAGTTCACAATGAGCAGTTCTTC. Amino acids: CASSRRPGAVHNEQFF.

For the CDR3, the DNA is TGCAGCGTTCGGACAGGGGGCGACTATGGCTACACCTTC. Amino acid sequence: CSVRTGGDYGYTF. The chain combines TRBV29-1 with TRBJ1-2; 11 nucleotides align to TRBD1. This CDR3 has 13 residues. Germline trimming cut 5 bases from V and 3 bases from J; bases unmatched to any gene: 2. CDR1 and CDR2 (germline): SQVTM, ANQGSEA. Together with reference TRBV29-1 and TRBJ1-2, the CDR3 gives the full variable domain: SAVISQKPSRDICQRGTSLTIQCQVDSQVTMMFWYRQQPGQSLTLIATANQGSEATYESGFVIDKFPISRPNLTFSTLTVSNMSPEDSSIYLCSVRTGGDYGYTFGSGTRLTVV.

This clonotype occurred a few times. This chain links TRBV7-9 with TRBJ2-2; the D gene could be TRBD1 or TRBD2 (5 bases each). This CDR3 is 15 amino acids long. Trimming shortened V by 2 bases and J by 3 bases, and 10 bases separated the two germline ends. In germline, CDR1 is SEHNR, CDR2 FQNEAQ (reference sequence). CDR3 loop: CASSLPQGDTGELFF. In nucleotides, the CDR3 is TGTGCCAGCAGCTTACCCCAGGGAGACACCGGGGAGCTGTTTTTT.

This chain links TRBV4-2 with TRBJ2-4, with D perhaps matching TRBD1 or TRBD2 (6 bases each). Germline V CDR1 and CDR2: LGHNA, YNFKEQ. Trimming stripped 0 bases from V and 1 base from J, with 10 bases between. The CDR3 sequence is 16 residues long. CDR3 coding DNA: TGTGCCAGCAGCCAAGACGAAGGGGGGGCCAAAAACATTCAGTACTTC. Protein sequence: CASSQDEGGAKNIQYF.

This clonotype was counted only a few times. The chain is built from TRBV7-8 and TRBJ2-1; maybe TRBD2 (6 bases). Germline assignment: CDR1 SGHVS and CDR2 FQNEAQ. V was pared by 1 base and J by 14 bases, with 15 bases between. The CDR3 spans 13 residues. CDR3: CASSLDAGPREFF. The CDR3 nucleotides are TGTGCCAGCAGCTTAGATGCGGGACCCAGAGAGTTCTTC.

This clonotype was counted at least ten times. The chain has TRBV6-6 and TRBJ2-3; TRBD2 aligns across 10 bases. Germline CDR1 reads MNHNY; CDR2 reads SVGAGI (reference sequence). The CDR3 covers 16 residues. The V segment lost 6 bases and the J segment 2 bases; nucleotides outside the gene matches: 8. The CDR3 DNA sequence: TGTGCCAGCAGCTCGCGGACTAGCGGAGACACAGATACGCAGTATTTT. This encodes CASSSRTSGDTDTQYF.

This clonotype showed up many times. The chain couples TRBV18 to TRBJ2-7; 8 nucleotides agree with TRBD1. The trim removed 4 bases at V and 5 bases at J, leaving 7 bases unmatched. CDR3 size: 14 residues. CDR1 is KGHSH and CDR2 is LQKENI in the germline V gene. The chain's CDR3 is CASSLRGLGDEQYF. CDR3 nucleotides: TGTGCCAGCTCACTCAGGGGGCTTGGGGACGAGCAGTACTTC.

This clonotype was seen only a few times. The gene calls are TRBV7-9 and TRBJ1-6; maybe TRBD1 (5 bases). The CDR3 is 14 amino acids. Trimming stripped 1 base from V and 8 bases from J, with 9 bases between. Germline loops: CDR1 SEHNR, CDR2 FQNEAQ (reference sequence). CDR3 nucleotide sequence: TGTGCCAGCAGCTTAGGGGGGATTGATTCACCCCTCCACTTT. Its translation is CASSLGGIDSPLHF.

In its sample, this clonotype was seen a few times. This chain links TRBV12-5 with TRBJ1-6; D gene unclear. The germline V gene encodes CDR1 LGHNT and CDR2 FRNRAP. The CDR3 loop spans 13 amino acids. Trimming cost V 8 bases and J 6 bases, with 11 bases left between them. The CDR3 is CASQSSSNSPLHF. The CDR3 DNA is TGTGCTAGTCAGTCCAGTTCTAATTCACCCCTCCACTTT.

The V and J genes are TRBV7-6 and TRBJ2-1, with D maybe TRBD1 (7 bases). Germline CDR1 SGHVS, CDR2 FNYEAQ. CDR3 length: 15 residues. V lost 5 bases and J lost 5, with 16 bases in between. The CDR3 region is CASSPRQGGNNEQFF. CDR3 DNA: TGTGCCAGCAGCCCGCGACAGGGAGGCAACAATGAGCAGTTCTTC.

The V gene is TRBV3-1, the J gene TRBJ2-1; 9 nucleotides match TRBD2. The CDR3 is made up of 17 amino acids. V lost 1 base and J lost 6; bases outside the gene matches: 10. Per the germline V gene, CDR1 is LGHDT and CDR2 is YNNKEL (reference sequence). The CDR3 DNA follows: TGTGCCAGCAGCCAAGTCGCCTGGCGGGAGGGGAGCAATGAGCAGTTCTTC. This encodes CASSQVAWREGSNEQFF.

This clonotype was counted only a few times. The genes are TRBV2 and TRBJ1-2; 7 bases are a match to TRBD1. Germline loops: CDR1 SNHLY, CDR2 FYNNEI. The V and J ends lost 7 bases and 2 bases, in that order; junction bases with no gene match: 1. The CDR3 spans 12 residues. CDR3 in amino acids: CASKGQNYGYTF. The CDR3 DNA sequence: TGTGCCAGCAAGGGACAGAACTATGGCTACACCTTC. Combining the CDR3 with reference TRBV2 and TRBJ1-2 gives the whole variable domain EPEVTQTPSHQVTQMGQEVILRCVPISNHLYFYWYRQILGQKVEFLVSFYNNEISEKSEIFDDQFSVERPDGSNFTLKIRSTKLEDSAMYFCASKGQNYGYTFGSGTRLTVV.

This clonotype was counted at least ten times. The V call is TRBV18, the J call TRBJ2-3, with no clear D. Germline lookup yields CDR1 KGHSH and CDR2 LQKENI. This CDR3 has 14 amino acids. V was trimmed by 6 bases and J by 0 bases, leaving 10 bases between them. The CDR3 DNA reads TGTGCCAGCTCTCTGTCAACTAGCACAGATACGCAGTATTTT. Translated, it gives CASSLSTSTDTQYF.

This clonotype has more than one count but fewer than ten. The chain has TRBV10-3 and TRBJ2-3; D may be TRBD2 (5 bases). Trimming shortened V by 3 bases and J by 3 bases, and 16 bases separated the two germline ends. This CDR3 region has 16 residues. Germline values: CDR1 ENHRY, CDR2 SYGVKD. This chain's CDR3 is CAISEWVREGTDTQYF. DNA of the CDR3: TGTGCCATCAGTGAATGGGTACGGGAAGGGACAGATACGCAGTATTTT.

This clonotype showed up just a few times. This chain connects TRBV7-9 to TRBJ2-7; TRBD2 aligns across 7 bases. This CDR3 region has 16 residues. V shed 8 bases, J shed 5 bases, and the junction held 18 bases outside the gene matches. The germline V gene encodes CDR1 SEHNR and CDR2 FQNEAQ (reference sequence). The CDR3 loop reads CASRPSGGSGVHEQYF. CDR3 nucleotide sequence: TGTGCCAGCCGTCCTTCCGGCGGGAGTGGAGTCCACGAGCAGTACTTC.

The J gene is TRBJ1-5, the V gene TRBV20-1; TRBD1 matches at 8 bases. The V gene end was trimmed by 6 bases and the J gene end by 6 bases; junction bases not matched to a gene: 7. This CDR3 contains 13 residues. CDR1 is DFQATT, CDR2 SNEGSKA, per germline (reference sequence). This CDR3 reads CSAEPGGLQPQHF. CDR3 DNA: TGCAGTGCCGAACCAGGGGGCCTTCAGCCCCAGCATTTT.

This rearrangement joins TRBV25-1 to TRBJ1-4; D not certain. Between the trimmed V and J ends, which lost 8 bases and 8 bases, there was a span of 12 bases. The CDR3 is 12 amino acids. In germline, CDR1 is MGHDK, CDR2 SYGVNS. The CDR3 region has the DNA TGTGCCAGCGCACCCAGCGGGGAAAAACTGTTTTTT. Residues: CASAPSGEKLFF.

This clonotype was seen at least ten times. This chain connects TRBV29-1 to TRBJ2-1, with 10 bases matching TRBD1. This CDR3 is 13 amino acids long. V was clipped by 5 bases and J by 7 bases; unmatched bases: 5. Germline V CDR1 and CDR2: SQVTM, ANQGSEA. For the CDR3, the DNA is TGCAGCGTTCAGGGACAGGGGATGAATGAGCAGTTCTTC. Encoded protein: CSVQGQGMNEQFF.

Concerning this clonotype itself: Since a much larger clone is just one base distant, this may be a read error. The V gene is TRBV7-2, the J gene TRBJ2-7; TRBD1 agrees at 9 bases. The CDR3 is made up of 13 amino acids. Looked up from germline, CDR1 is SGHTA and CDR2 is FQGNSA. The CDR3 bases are TGTGTCAGCAGCTGGGGACAGGGCTCCGAGCAGTACTTC. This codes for CVSSWGQGSEQYF.

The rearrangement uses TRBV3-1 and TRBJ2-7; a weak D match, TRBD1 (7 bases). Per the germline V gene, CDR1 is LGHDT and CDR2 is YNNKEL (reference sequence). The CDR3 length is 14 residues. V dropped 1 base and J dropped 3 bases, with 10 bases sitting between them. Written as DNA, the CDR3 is TGTGCCAGCAGCCAAGGACAGGGAGGCTACGAGCAGTACTTC. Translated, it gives CASSQGQGGYEQYF.